These 10 T cell receptor beta chains originate from one sample sequenced in a study of neoadjuvant anti-PD-1 for oral cavity cancer. Sequencing used immunoSEQ multiplex PCR; TCRdb keeps in-frame clones, though not all of them. The table includes some 61,000 clones, approximately 81% detected once. Sample time point: after neoadjuvant nivolumab, at surgical resection. The input for sequencing was PBMCs, taken after nivolumab (anti-PD-1) treatment. The receptors here all came from a person aged 35-80 years with oral cavity squamous cell carcinoma.

The rearrangement joins TRBV28 to TRBJ1-3; D is unresolved. The CDR3 contains 15 residues. Germline V gene data show CDR1 as MDHEN and CDR2 as SYDVKM. Trimming removed 7 bases at V and 2 bases at J, with 15 bases between. The CDR3 region is CASTPRPGTGNTIYF. The CDR3 bases are TGTGCCAGCACCCCCCGACCTGGGACTGGAAACACCATATATTTT.

The chain has TRBV11-2 and TRBJ2-1; 10 bases match TRBD2. Germline values: CDR1 SGHAT, CDR2 FQNNGV. The V segment lost 3 bases and the J segment 9 bases; nucleotides outside the gene matches: 8. The CDR3 runs 15 residues. Here the CDR3 reads CASSFLAGVSPEQFF. CDR3 nucleotides: TGTGCCAGCAGCTTCCTAGCGGGGGTATCCCCTGAGCAGTTCTTC.

The chain joins TRBV13 to TRBJ2-3; the match to TRBD1 covers 8 bases. V was pared by 4 bases and J by 5 bases, with 5 bases of the junction left unmatched. The CDR3 sequence is 14 residues long. CDR1 is PRHDT, CDR2 FYEKMQ, per germline (reference sequence). This CDR3 reads CASSSQGVGDTQYF. Written as DNA, the CDR3 is TGTGCCAGCAGCTCACAGGGGGTTGGAGATACGCAGTATTTT.

V usage is TRBV6-6 and J usage is TRBJ1-1, with 9 bases identical to TRBD1. The CDR3 contains 14 residues. The V segment lost 4 bases and the J segment 5 bases; nucleotides outside the gene matches: 5. The germline V gene encodes CDR1 MNHNY and CDR2 SVGAGI (reference sequence). CDR3 loop: CASSWGQGRTEAFF. DNA of the CDR3: TGTGCCAGCAGTTGGGGACAGGGAAGAACTGAAGCTTTCTTT.

The V gene is TRBV29-1, the J gene TRBJ2-2; the D call may be TRBD1 or TRBD2 (6 bases each). The CDR3 loop spans 13 amino acids. The germline V gene has CDR1 SQVTM and CDR2 ANQGSEA. Trimming took off 4 bases at V and 4 bases at J, with 10 bases between the two ends. In DNA form, the CDR3 reads TGCAGCGTTGGGGGGGCGGGCACCGGGGAGCTGTTTTTT. Translation gives CSVGGAGTGELFF.

The chain recombines TRBV5-1 with TRBJ2-2; 13 bases map to TRBD2. The junction had 9 bases not matched to a gene; V was cut back by 3 bases and J by 4 bases. The CDR3 has 18 amino acids. Germline V CDR1 and CDR2: SGHRS, YFSETQ. As DNA, the CDR3 is TGCGCCAGCAGCTCCACCGGACTAGCGGGAGCTAGCACCGGGGAGCTGTTTTTT. Translated, it gives CASSSTGLAGASTGELFF.

This clone was counted a single time. The rearrangement joins TRBV9 to TRBJ1-1; D call uncertain. V lost 3 bases and J 10 bases, leaving 22 bases between the germline ends. The CDR3 has 15 amino acids. CDR1 is SGDLS and CDR2 is YYNGEE in the germline V gene. The CDR3 loop is CASSAADHTVAAAFF. Written as DNA, the CDR3 is TGTGCCAGCAGCGCCGCGGACCATACCGTTGCGGCAGCTTTCTTT.

This clone has only a few counts. V gene TRBV27 combines with J gene TRBJ2-7, with 11 bases fitting TRBD2. The germline CDR1 and CDR2 sequences are MNHEY and SMNVEV (reference sequence). The CDR3 has 14 residues. The J segment lost 3 bases and the V segment lost 5 bases, leaving 3 bases of the junction unmatched. CDR3 bases: TGTGCCAGCAGTCCGACTAGCGGGAACTACGAGCAGTACTTC. Protein product: CASSPTSGNYEQYF.

This clone was seen more than once but under ten times. V gene TRBV29-1 combines with J gene TRBJ2-5, with 10 bases that match TRBD2. The CDR3 has 16 residues. With 1 base clipped from V and 4 bases from J, the junction kept 9 bases outside the gene matches. Germline V gene sequence: CDR1 SQVTM, CDR2 ANQGSEA. CDR3 DNA sequence: TGCAGCGTTGAAGGGGGGGCTAGCGGGAGTACAGAGACCCAGTACTTC. Its translation is CSVEGGASGSTETQYF.

As regards this clone: At the DNA level, this CDR3 is encoded by other sequences in the same sample as well. The gene calls are TRBV9 and TRBJ1-1; 8 nucleotides agree with TRBD1. The germline CDR1 and CDR2 sequences are SGDLS and YYNGEE. This CDR3 spans 15 amino acids. The trim removed 0 bases at V and 2 bases at J, leaving 3 bases unmatched. Written as DNA, the CDR3 is TGTGCCAGCAGCGTAGGTGGGACAGGCAACACTGAAGCTTTCTTT. Translation gives CASSVGGTGNTEAFF.